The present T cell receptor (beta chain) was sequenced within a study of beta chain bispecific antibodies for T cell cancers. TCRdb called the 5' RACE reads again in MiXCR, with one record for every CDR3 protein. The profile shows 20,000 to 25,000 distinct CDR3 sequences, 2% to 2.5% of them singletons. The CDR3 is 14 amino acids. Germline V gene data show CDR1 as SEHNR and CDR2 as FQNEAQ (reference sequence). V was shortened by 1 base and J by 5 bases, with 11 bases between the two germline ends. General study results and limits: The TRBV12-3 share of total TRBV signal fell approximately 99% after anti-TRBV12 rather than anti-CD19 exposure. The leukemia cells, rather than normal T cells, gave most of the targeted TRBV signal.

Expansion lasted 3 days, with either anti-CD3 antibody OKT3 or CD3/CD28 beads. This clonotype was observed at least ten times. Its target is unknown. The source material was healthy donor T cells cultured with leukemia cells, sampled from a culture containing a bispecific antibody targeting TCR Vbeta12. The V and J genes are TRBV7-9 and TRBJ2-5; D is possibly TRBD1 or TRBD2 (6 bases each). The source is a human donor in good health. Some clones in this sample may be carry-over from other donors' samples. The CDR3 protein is CASSLVQGRETQYF. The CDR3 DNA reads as TGTGCCAGCAGCTTAGTTCAGGGGAGGGAGACCCAGTACTTC.